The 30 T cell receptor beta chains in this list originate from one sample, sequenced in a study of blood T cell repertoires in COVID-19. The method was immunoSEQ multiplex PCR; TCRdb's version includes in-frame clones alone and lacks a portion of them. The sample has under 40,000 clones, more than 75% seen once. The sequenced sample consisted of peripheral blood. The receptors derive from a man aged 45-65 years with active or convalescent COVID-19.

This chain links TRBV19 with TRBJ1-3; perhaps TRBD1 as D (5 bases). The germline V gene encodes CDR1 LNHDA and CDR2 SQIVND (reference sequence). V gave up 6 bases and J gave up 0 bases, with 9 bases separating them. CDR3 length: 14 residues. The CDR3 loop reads CASSPGGSGNTIYF. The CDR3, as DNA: TGTGCCAGTAGCCCCGGGGGCTCTGGAAACACCATATATTTT. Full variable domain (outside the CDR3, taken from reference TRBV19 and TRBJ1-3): DGGITQSPKYLFRKEGQNVTLSCEQNLNHDAMYWYRQDPGQGLRLIYYSQIVNDFQKGDIAEGYSVSREKKESFPLTVTSAQKNPTAFYLCASSPGGSGNTIYFGEGSWLTVV.

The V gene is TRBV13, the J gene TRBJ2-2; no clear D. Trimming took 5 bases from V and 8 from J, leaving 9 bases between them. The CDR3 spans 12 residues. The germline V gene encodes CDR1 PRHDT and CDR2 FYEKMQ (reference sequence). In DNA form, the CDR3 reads TGTGCCAGCAGCATCCTTTTAGGGGAGCTGTTTTTT. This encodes CASSILLGELFF.

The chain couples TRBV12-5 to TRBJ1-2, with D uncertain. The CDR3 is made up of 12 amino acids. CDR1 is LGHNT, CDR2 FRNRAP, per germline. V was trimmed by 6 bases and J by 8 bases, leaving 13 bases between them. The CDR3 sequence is CASGLLAGGYTF. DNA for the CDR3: TGTGCTAGTGGCCTATTAGCTGGGGGCTACACCTTC. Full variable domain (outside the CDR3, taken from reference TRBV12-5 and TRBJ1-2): DARVTQTPRHKVTEMGQEVTMRCQPILGHNTVFWYRQTMMQGLELLAYFRNRAPLDDSGMPKDRFSAEMPDATLATLKIQPSEPRDSAVYFCASGLLAGGYTFGSGTRLTVV.

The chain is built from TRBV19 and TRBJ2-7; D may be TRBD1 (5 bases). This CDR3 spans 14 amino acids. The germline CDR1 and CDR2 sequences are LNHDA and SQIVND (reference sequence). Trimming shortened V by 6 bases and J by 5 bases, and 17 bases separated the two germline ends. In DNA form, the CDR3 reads TGTGCCAGTAGGCCAGGATGGGGCCGGAACGAGCAGTACTTC. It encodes CASRPGWGRNEQYF.

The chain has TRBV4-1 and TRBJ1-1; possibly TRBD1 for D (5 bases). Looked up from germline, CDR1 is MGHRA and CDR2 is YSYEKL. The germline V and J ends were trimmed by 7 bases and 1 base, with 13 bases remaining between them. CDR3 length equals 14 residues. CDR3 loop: CASNQGAQNTEAFF. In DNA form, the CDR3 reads TGCGCCAGCAATCAAGGGGCTCAGAACACTGAAGCTTTCTTT.

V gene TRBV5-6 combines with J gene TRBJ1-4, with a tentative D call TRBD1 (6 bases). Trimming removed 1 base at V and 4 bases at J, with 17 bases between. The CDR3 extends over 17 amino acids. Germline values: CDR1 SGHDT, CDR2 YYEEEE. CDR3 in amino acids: CASSLLNNREYNEKLFF. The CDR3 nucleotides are TGTGCCAGCAGCTTGCTCAACAACAGGGAGTATAATGAAAAACTGTTTTTT.

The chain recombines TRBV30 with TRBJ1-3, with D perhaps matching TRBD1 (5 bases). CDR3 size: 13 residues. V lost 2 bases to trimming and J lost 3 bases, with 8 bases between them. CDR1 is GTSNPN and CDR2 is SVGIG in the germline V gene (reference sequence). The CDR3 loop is CAWSTGGGNTIYF. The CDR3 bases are TGTGCCTGGAGTACGGGGGGTGGAAACACCATATATTTT.

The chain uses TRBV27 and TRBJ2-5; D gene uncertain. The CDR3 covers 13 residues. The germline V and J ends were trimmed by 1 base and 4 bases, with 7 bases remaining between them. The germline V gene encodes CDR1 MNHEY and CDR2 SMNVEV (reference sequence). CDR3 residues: CASSLLARETQYF. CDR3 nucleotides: TGTGCCAGCAGTTTATTGGCTAGAGAGACCCAGTACTTC.

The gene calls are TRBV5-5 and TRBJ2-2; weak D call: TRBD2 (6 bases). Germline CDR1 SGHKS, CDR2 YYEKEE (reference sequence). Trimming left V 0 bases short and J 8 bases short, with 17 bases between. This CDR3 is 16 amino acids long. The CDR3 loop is CASSLGARERTGELFF. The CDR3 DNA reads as TGTGCCAGCAGCTTGGGGGCCCGGGAGAGAACGGGGGAGCTGTTTTTT.

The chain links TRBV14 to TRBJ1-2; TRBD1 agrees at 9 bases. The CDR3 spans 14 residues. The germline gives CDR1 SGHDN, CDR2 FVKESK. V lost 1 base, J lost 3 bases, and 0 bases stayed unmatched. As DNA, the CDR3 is TGTGCCAGCAGCCAAGGACAGGGGGACTATGGCTACACCTTC. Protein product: CASSQGQGDYGYTF.

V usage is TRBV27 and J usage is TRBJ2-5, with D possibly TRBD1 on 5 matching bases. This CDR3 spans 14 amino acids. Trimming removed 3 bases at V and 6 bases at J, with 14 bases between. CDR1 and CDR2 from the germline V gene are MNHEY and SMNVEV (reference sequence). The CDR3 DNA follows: TGTGCCAGCAGTTTGGTAAGGGGTCAGAAGACCCAGTACTTC. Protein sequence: CASSLVRGQKTQYF.

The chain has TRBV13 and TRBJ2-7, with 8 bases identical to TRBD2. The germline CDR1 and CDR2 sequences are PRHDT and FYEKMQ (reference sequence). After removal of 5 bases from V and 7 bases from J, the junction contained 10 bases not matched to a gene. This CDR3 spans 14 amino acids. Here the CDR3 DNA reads TGTGCCAGCAGCGGGGGACTAGGGGTAGGGGAGCAGTACTTC. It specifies CASSGGLGVGEQYF.

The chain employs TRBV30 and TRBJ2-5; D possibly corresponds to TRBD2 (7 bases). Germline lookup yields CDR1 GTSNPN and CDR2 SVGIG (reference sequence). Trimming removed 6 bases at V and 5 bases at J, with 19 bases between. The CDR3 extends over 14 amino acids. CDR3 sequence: CACSGGRERETQYF. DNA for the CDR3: TGTGCCTGTTCCGGGGGGCGGGAGAGGGAGACCCAGTACTTC.

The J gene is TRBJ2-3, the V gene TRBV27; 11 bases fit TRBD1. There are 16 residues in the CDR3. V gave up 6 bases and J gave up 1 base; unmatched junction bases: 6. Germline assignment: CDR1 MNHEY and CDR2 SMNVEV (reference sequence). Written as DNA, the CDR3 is TGTGCCAGCAGCCATAGGGACAGGGGGGGCACAGATACGCAGTATTTT. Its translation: CASSHRDRGGTDTQYF.

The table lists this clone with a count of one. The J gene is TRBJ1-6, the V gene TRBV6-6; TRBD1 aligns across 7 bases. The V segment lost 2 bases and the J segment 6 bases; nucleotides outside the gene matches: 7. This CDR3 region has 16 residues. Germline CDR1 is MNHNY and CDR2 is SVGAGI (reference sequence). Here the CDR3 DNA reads TGTGCCAGCAGTTACACTGTCGGGACAGCTAATTCACCCCTCCACTTT. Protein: CASSYTVGTANSPLHF.

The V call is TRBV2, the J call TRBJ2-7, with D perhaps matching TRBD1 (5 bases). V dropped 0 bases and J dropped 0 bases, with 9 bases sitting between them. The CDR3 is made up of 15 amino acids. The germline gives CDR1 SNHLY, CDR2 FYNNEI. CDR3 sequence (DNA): TGTGCCAGCAGTGAAGCGCCGGACACCTCCTACGAGCAGTACTTC. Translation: CASSEAPDTSYEQYF.

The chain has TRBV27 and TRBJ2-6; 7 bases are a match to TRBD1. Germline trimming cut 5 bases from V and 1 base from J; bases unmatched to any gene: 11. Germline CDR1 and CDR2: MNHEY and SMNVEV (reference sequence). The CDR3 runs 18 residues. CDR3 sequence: CASSPGTARRSGANVLTF. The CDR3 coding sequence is TGTGCCAGCAGTCCAGGGACAGCCCGGCGGTCTGGGGCCAACGTCCTGACTTTC. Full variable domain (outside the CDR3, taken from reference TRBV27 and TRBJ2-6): EAQVTQNPRYLITVTGKKLTVTCSQNMNHEYMSWYRQDPGLGLRQIYYSMNVEVTDKGDVPEGYKVSRKEKRNFPLILESPSPNQTSLYFCASSPGTARRSGANVLTFGAGSRLTVL.

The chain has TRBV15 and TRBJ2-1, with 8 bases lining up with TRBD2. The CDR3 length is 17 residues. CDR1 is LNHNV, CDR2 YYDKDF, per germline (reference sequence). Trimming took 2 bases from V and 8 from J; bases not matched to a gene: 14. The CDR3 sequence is CATSRHPYRGREDEQFF. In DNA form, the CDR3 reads TGTGCCACCAGCAGACATCCCTATCGCGGGCGGGAGGATGAGCAGTTCTTC.

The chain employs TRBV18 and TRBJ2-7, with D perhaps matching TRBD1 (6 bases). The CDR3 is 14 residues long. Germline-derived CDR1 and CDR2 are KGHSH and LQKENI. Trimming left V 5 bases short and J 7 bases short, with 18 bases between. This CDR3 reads CASSTKGHLGEQYF. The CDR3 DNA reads TGTGCCAGCTCAACGAAGGGACACTTGGGGGAGCAGTACTTC.

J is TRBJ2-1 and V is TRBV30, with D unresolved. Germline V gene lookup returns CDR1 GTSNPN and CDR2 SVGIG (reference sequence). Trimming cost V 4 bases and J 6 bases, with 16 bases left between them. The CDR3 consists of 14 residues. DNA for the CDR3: TGTGCCTGGAAAAGAGGCCCCCTGGGCAATGAGCAGTTCTTC. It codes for CAWKRGPLGNEQFF.

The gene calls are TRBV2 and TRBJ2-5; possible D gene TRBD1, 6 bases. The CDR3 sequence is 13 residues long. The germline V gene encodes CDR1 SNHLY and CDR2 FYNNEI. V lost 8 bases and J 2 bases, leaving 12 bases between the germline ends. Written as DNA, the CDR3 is TGTGCCAGCGTCCGGGACACTCAAGAGACCCAGTACTTC. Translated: CASVRDTQETQYF.

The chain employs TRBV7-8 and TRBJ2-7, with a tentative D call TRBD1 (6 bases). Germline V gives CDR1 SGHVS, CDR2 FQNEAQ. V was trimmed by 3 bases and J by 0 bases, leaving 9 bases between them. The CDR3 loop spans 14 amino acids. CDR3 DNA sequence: TGTGCCAGCAGCTTTGACAGGTACTCCTACGAGCAGTACGTC. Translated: CASSFDRYSYEQYV.

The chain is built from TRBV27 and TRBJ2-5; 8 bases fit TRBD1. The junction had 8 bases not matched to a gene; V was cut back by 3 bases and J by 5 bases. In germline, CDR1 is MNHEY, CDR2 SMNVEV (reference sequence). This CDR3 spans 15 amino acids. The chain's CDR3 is CASSFWDRKIETQYF. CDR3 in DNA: TGTGCCAGCAGTTTCTGGGACAGGAAGATTGAGACCCAGTACTTC.

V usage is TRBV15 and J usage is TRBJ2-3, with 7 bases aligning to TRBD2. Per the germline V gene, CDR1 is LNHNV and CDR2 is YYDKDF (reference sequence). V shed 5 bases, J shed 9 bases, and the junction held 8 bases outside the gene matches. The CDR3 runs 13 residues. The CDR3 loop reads CATSGHWEGTQYF. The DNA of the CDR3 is TGTGCCACCAGCGGTCATTGGGAGGGCACGCAGTATTTT. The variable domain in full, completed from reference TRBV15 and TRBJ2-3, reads DAMVIQNPRYQVTQFGKPVTLSCSQTLNHNVMYWYQQKSSQAPKLLFHYYDKDFNNEADTPDNFQSRRPNTSFCFLDIRSPGLGDTAMYLCATSGHWEGTQYFGPGTRLTVL.

CDR3 DNA: TGTGCCAGCTCAGCGTCTACAGGGGACAATGAGCAGTTCTTC. Encoded protein: CASSASTGDNEQFF. This sequence joins TRBV18 and TRBJ2-1; 7 positions match TRBD1. Germline trimming cut 5 bases from V and 5 bases from J; bases unmatched to any gene: 6. Germline loops: CDR1 KGHSH, CDR2 LQKENI. The CDR3 extends over 14 amino acids.

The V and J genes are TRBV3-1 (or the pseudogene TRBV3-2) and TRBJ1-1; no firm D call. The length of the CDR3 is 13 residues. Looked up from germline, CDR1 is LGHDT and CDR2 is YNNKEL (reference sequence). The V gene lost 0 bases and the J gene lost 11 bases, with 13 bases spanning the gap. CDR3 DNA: TGTGCCAGCAGCCAAGAGCGGAGCGGAGGGGCTTTCTTT. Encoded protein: CASSQERSGGAFF.

CDR3 nucleotide sequence: TGTGCCACCAGCAGAGATAGTAATGAAGCGACAGGGCGAACTGAAGCTTTCTTT. As protein: CATSRDSNEATGRTEAFF. The chain carries TRBV15 and TRBJ1-1; 7 nucleotides line up with TRBD1. Germline CDR1 and CDR2: LNHNV and YYDKDF (reference sequence). Trimming cost V 0 bases and J 5 bases; bases outside gene matches: 15. This CDR3 spans 18 amino acids.

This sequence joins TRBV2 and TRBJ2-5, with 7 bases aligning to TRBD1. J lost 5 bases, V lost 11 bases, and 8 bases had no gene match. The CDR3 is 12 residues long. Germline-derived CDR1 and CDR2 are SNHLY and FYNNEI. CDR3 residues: CAGTGVQETQYF. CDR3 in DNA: TGTGCCGGCACAGGGGTGCAGGAGACCCAGTACTTC.

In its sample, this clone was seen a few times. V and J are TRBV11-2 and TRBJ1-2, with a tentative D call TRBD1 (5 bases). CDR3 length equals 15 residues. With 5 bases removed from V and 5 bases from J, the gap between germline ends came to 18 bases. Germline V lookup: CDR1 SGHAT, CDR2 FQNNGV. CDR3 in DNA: TGTGCCAGCAGCCTGTCCGGGGGGGAGAGGTATGGCTACACCTTC. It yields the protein CASSLSGGERYGYTF.

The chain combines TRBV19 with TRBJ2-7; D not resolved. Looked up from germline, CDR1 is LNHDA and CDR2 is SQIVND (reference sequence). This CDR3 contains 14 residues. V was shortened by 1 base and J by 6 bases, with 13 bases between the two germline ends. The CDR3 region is CASSIVNTAGEQYF. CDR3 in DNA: TGTGCCAGTAGTATAGTTAACACCGCTGGCGAGCAGTACTTC.